The text below deals with one T cell receptor beta chain. In the study's own analysis: Scientists estimated how many nucleated cells there were by amplifying reference gene primers. Sequencing used immunoSEQ multiplex PCR; TCRdb keeps in-frame clones, though not all of them. V and J calls and clone size come straight from that table; D and trimming were deduced from the DNA. The table records roughly 350,000 clones, approximately 87% of them present only once. This CDR3 has 12 amino acids. One Seattle source followed patients from active infection through their disease course. The data belong to a study of blood T cell repertoires in COVID-19.

This chain uses TRBV21-1 with TRBJ1-2; the D call of TRBD1 is as the table states it, not checked on the DNA. TRBV21-1 is designated a pseudogene. Sequenced material: peripheral blood. The receptor was derived from a woman aged 50 to 65 with COVID-19, enrolled during active disease. The CDR3 protein is CASSGAADGYTF. Here the CDR3 DNA reads TGTGCCAGCAGTGGGGCCGCCGATGGGTACACCTTC.